These T cell receptor beta chains were read from a single sample in a study of post-analysis software for immune sequencing data. Each CDR3 protein is one row after TCRdb ran MiXCR on the PCR reads. The sample consists of around 770,000 distinct CDR3 sequences, more than 45% of them appearing once. Sequencing was performed on blood. These receptors were obtained from a girl aged 5 to 17 with multiple sclerosis. CDR3s leave out the opening cysteine and the closing phenylalanine or tryptophan.

V gene	J gene	CDR3 protein
TRBV6-6	TRBJ2-1	ASSYSERGYNEQF
TRBV24-1	TRBJ2-1	ATSDRAGTSGRYNEQF
TRBV4-2	TRBJ2-1	ASSQVLAGHNEQF
TRBV7-2	TRBJ2-7	ASSLYAPYEQY
TRBV21-1	TRBJ2-1	ASSKGVGAPNNEQF
TRBV12-3/TRBV12-4	TRBJ2-5	ASSAGPLGWTQH
TRBV7-9	NA	ASGSPGQPYEQY
TRBV2	TRBJ2-7	ASSEASGTSGYEQY
TRBV9	TRBJ2-1	ASSPLDRENEQF
TRBV11-2	TRBJ1-1	ASSRHRGPSDEAF
TRBV5-1	TRBJ1-4	ASSLRGMGEKLF
TRBV5-6	TRBJ2-3	ASSFETSGRGTQY
TRBV27	TRBJ2-3	ASSLGSWREALDTQY
TRBV20-1	TRBJ2-7	SASRGTVPSYEQY
TRBV24-1	TRBJ1-5	ATGMGGNQPQH
TRBV29-1	TRBJ2-5	SVVSGSQTQY
TRBV6-1	TRBJ2-7	ASTDPARILSYEQY
TRBV12-3/TRBV12-4	TRBJ2-1	ASSLASSGSRNEQF
TRBV12-3/TRBV12-4	TRBJ2-1	ASSMAPPGEQF
TRBV20-1	TRBJ1-6	SARSKGEWAERSSYNSPLH
TRBV7-8	TRBJ2-1	ASSPQTGEEQF
TRBV27	TRBJ2-3	ASSLMVAGARTDTQY
TRBV27	TRBJ2-1	ASSLDRLTYNEQF
TRBV6-1	TRBJ2-3	ASSGHALHTDTQY
TRBV11-2	TRBJ1-1	ASSLGGDSSMNTEAF
TRBV20-1	TRBJ2-7	SARKPFSSGSYEQY
TRBV7-9	TRBJ1-6	ASSTHDRGGVGSPLH
TRBV28	TRBJ1-2	ASRTGSRGYYGYT
TRBV25-1	TRBJ1-5	ASSERSGENQPQH
TRBV24-1	TRBJ2-5	ATSSGGQETQY
TRBV27	TRBJ2-1	AAGNNEQF
TRBV20-1	TRBJ2-3	SARDQGLAVTDTQY
TRBV29-1	TRBJ2-3	SVEDWWERTDTQY